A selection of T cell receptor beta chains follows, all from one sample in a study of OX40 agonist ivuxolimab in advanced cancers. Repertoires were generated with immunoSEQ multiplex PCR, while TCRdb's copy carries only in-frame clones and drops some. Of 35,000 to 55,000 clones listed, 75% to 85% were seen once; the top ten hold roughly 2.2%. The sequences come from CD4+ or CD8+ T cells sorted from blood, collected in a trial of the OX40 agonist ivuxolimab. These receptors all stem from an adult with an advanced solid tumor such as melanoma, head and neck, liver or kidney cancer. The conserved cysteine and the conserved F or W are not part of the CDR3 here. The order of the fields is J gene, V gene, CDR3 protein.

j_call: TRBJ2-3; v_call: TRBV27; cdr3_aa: ASKRGFSGVRWSTDTQY
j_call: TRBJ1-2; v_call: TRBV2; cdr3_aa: ASSTLGNYGYT
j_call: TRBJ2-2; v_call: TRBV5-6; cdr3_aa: ASSLGQNTGELF
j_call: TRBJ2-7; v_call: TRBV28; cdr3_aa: ASTLTGIPYEQY
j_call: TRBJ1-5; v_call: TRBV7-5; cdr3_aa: ARSLKKSTGQECNQPQH
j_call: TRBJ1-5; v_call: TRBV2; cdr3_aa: ASRGGGGGSQPQH
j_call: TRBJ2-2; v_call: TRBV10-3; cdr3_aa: AIGQHTGELF
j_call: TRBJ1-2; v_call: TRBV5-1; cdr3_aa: ASSLESSGGYGYT
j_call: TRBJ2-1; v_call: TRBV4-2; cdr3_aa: ASSQEPSGDLDEQF
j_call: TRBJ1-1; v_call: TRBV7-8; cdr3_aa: ASSLGRGLLNTEAF
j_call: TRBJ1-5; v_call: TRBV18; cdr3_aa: ASSPPGNQPQH
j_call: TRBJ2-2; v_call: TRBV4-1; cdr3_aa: ASSQGERRGGSTGELF
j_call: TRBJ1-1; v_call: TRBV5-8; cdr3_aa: ASSFRGWGEAF
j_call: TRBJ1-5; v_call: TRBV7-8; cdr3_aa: ASSRRRDTSNQPQH
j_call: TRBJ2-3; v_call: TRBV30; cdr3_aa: AWSVRGNTQY
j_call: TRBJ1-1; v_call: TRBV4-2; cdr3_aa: ASSQVETGATEAF
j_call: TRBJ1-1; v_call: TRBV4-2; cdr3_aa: ASSQDIGNTEAF
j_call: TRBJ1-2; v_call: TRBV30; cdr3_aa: AWRDNYGYT
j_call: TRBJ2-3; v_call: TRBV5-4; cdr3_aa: ASSPNRGTDTQY
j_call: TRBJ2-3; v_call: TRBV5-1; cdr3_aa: ASSLQAVSGDTQY
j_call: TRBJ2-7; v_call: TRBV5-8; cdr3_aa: ASSPDSSYEQY
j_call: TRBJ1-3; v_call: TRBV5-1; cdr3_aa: ASSSRGLPSGNTIY
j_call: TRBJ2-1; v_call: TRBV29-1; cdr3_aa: SVEGQGAYEQF
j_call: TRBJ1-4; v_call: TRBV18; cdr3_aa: ASSLKGQTYEKLF
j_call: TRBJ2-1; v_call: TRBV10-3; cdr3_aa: AISVLATRSYNEQF
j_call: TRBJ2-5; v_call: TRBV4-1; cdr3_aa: ASSQDPGLETQY
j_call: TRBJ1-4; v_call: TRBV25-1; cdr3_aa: ASSEVGQGNEKLF
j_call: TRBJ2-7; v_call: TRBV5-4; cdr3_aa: ASSVGSQVEQY
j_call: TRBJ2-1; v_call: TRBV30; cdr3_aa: AWSALLNNEQF
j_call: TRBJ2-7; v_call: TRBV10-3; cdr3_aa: AIRTGTSGDEQY
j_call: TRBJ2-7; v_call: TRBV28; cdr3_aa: ASSLPLDRGTYEQY
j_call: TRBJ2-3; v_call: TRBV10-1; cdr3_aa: ARLRQY
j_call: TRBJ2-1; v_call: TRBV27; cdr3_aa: ASSFLGQGNEQF
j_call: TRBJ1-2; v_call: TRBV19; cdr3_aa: ASSPSGTGAYGYT
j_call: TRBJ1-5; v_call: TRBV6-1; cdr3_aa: ASSTPGQPQH
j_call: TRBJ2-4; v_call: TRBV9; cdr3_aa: ASSVGAGWAKNIQY
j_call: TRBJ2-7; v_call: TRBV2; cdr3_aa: ASERRGVSYEQY
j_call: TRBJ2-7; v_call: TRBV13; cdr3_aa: ASSSRDRGYEQY
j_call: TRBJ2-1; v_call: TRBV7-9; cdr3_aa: ASSLVEREGHNEQF
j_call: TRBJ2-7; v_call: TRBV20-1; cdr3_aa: SARDQREQY
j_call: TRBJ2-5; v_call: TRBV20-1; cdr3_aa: SATEVQVQY
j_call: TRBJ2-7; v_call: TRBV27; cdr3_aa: ASSPTLAGIPYEQY
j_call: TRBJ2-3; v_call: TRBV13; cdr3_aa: ASSLLVAADTQY
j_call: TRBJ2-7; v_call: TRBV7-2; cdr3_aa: ASSLEWDRAYEQY
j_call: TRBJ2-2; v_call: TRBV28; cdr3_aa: ASVSSGASNTGELF
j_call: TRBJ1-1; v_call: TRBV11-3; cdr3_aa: ASSRRSGEAF
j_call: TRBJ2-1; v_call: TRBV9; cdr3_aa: ASSVEIAAGEQF
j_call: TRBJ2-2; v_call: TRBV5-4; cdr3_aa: ASSPTGNTGELF
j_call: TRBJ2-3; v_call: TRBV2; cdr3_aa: ASSESLRYQY
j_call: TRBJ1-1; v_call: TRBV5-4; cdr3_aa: ASSLQGANTEAF
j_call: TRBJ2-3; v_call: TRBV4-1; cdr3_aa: ASSQDIGTGVTDTQY
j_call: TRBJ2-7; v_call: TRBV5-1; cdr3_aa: ASSSPSPYYEQY
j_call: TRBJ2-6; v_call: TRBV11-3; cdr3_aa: ASSLFLAGAGANVLT
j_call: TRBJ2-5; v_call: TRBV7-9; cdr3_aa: ASSLALGQQETQY
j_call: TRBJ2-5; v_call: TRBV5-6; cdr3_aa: ASSLGPRTQY